This T cell receptor beta chain was captured by sequencing in a study of Ad26.COV2.S vaccination and SARS-CoV-2 variants. The CDR3 runs to 14 residues. The repertoire was sequenced with immunoSEQ multiplex PCR; TCRdb's copy has only in-frame clones and lacks some. Here the sample spans about half a million clones, 80% to 90% being singletons. Treatment denoted: 15 to 20 received Ad26.COV2.S at low or high dose, single or two shots; five or six received placebo; per-sample allocation not given. Sample collection was performed on day 63 after the first vaccine or placebo injection. Participants' vaccine, an Ad26 vector, delivered Wuhan-strain SARS-CoV-2 spike.

The sequence was obtained from a person between 18 and 59 years old who received the Ad26.COV2.S COVID-19 vaccine or a placebo. The specimen comprised peripheral blood, sampled in a trial of Ad26.COV2.S vaccine versus placebo. The chain is built from TRBV21-1 and TRBJ1-2; TRBD1 is the table's D call, not checked against the DNA. TRBV21-1 is noted as a pseudogene. The CDR3 is CASSGRPGRGGYTF. The CDR3 region has the DNA TGTGCCAGCAGCGGTCGCCCAGGGCGAGGCGGCTACACCTTC.